Listed here is a single T cell receptor beta chain. Its binding antigen is unknown. Base qualities are not at hand, and no much larger clone is one base apart. This entry belongs to a study of lymphopenia after photon versus proton radiotherapy (dated by TCRdb to the late 2010s). Describing the broader study: Photon and proton radiation therapy were compared by the study for their immunological effects in patients with gastrointestinal tumors who developed high-grade lymphopenia. The roughly 20 patients in the cohort had gastrointestinal tumors, were treated with either photon or proton therapy, and subsequently developed lymphopenia. The study aimed to characterize how the two radiation modalities differ in their impact on the immune system. General conclusions and limits of the study: Among patients across the cohort who died, overall survival time showed an inverse correlation with a larger post-nadir drop in TCR diversity. Relative stability during treatment was observed in proton-treated patients, whereas loss of naive T cells and TCR diversity and gain of effector/memory populations were observed in photon-treated patients. After the lymphocyte count nadir, repertoires from photon-treated patients showed oligoclonal expansion, particularly of CD8+ Temra cells, and this expansion drove the decline in diversity. The authors looked at the survival association only in patients who died, and they framed better survival with proton therapy as a possibility rather than a demonstrated result.

Receptor libraries were prepared by the immunoSEQ multiplex PCR assay. Deep sequencing of rearranged TCR beta loci, alongside multiparametric flow cytometry, was used to profile T cell repertoires. Drawn from immuneACCESS, this table holds only the in-frame rearrangements with V and J called that TCRdb kept. Clones are partly lost; checked studies trace under half to an unresolved V gene and leave the rest unexplained. The sample table lists some 27,000 clones, approximately 87% of them with a count of one. The leading ten clones occupy around 47% of the sample. Trimming at the junction amounts to 1 base on V and 8 bases on J, and the germline ends lie 2 bases apart. Reading from cysteine to phenylalanine, the CDR3 counts 11 amino acids. Just CDR3 DNA is preserved here, 33 bases in frame from base 1. CDR1 MNHEY and CDR2 SVGAGI are derived from the germline V gene.

The sequence came from an older woman with cholangiocarcinoma. Some clones in this sample may be carry-over from other donors' samples. This receptor chain uses TRBV6-5 and TRBJ2-2; too little of a D gene remains to name it. Material: peripheral blood, obtained from a patient treated with proton-based radiotherapy. The CDR3 loop reads CASSYWGELFF. The nucleotide sequence is TGTGCCAGCAGTTACTGGGGGGAGCTGTTTTTT.